This TCR beta chain was profiled in a study of regulatory T cells in long-lasting Graves disease. Regarding the study as a whole: New patients shared approximately 1,000 public clonotypes, and persistent patients shared more, with 2,741. Peripheral blood, not thyroid tissue, was the sole material studied. Lower TCR diversity characterized persistent Graves' patients relative to newly diagnosed patients. Preferential use of TRBV28, TRBJ1-2 and TRBJ2-5 was seen in persistent disease.

CDR3 regions were amplified by Arm-PCR using iRepertoire HTBI primers to build TCR beta libraries. TCRdb redid the calling of the multiplex PCR reads with MiXCR, one entry per CDR3 protein. The sample lists approximately 300,000 distinct CDR3 sequences; approximately 20% were seen once. The CDR3 has 18 residues. Germline V gives CDR1 SGHTA, CDR2 FQGNSA. As for time point: newly diagnosed GD, antithyroid drugs for less than 3 months. Extracted RNA from PBMCs served as the source of the TCR library. In this sample, this clonotype turned up many times. What it binds is not known. A read error may produce the germline difference seen at one junction end.

The receptor was isolated from a female donor with Graves disease. This rearrangement joins TRBV7-2 to TRBJ2-7; 9 bases match TRBD1. The source was peripheral blood mononuclear cells (PBMCs), collected at new diagnosis, from a patient treated with antithyroid drugs. The CDR3 bases are TGCGCCAGCAGCCAAGTCGCGACCGGGACAGGGCATTCGTACGAGCAGTACTTC. It yields the protein CASSQVATGTGHSYEQYF. Supplemented by reference TRBV7-2 and TRBJ2-7, the full variable domain reads GAGVSQSPSNKVTEKGKDVELRCDPISGHTALYWYRQSLGQGLEFLIYFQGNSAPDKSGLPSDRFSAERTGGSVSTLTIQRTQQEDSAVYLCASSQVATGTGHSYEQYFGPGTRLTVT.